Shown below are 19 T cell receptor beta chains from a single sample sequenced in a study of cytomegalovirus exposure and HLA in healthy donors (dated by TCRdb to the late 2010s). To prepare the library, the immunoSEQ multiplex PCR assay was applied. TCRdb obtained this table from immuneACCESS and retained in-frame rearrangements with V and J assigned. These tables miss some clones; where compared with another copy, unresolved V genes account for less than half of the shortfall, and the remainder is unexplained. This sample gives 140,000 to 150,000 clones in total; roughly 92% of them show up just once. The top ten clones comprise about 0.65% of the sample. Sequenced input: PBMCs. These receptors originate from a man aged 18 to 29 in good health and CMV-seronegative.

This clone was detected only a few times. The chain uses TRBV13 and TRBJ2-7; 14 nucleotides match TRBD2. CDR1 is PRHDT, CDR2 FYEKMQ, per germline (reference sequence). The CDR3 runs to 17 residues. V was pared by 4 bases and J by 9 bases, with 14 bases of the junction left unmatched. The CDR3 region has the DNA TGTGCCAGCAGCTACGGGACTAGCGGGGGCCCACCCCACGGGCAGTACTTC. Its protein is CASSYGTSGGPPHGQYF.

This sequence joins TRBV5-6 and TRBJ1-2; TRBD1 matches at 7 bases. Per germline, CDR1 SGHDT and CDR2 YYEEEE. V shed 1 base and J 4 bases; nucleotides not matched to a gene: 7. The length of the CDR3 is 15 residues. The CDR3 region is CASSLLTGVFYGYTF. CDR3 in DNA: TGTGCCAGCAGCTTGTTAACAGGGGTATTCTATGGCTACACCTTC.

J is TRBJ1-1 and V is TRBV11-3; D gene ambiguous. The CDR3 loop spans 15 amino acids. The V end lost 4 bases, the J end lost 0 bases, and 12 bases lay between the germline ends. Germline V gene lookup returns CDR1 SGHNT and CDR2 YENEEA. CDR3 nucleotide sequence: TGTGCCAGCAGCTGGGGAGGTGGGCTGAACACTGAAGCTTTCTTT. This sequence encodes CASSWGGGLNTEAFF.

The chain combines TRBV9 with TRBJ2-1, with 8 bases lining up with TRBD2. The ends lost 0 bases at V and 1 base at J; junction bases unmatched: 12. The CDR3 length is 19 residues. Germline V gene data show CDR1 as SGDLS and CDR2 as YYNGEE. The CDR3 here is CASSVEAGGLGRSYNEQFF. CDR3 coding DNA: TGTGCCAGCAGCGTAGAGGCGGGGGGCCTAGGTCGGTCCTACAATGAGCAGTTCTTC.

The CDR3 bases are TGTGCCAGCAGCGGCACCCGGGGGGTGGGTGGAAACACCATATATTTT. It codes for CASSGTRGVGGNTIYF. The rearrangement joins TRBV7-9 to TRBJ1-3, with D maybe TRBD1 (5 bases). V shed 5 bases and J shed 3 bases, with 17 bases lying between them. The CDR3 has 16 amino acids. Germline assignment: CDR1 SEHNR and CDR2 FQNEAQ (reference sequence).

V is TRBV13 and J is TRBJ2-3, with TRBD2 matching 10 bases. The CDR3 extends over 20 amino acids. Germline loops: CDR1 PRHDT, CDR2 FYEKMQ (reference sequence). V was clipped by 0 bases and J by 1 base; unmatched bases: 13. CDR3 amino acids: CASSLGSWFGLADRTDTQYF. CDR3 nucleotide sequence: TGTGCCAGCAGCTTAGGGTCCTGGTTCGGACTAGCGGACCGCACAGATACGCAGTATTTT. Full variable domain (missing parts from reference TRBV13 and TRBJ2-3): AAGVIQSPRHLIKEKRETATLKCYPIPRHDTVYWYQQGPGQDPQFLISFYEKMQSDKGSIPDRFSAQQFSDYHSELNMSSLELGDSALYFCASSLGSWFGLADRTDTQYFGPGTRLTVL.

The chain has TRBV2 and TRBJ2-3; 7 bases align to TRBD2. V shed 6 bases, J shed 4 bases, and the junction held 10 bases outside the gene matches. The CDR3 contains 15 residues. Germline V lookup: CDR1 SNHLY, CDR2 FYNNEI. The CDR3 sequence is CASSPSGVYADTQYF. CDR3 DNA sequence: TGTGCCAGCAGCCCGAGCGGGGTCTATGCAGATACGCAGTATTTT.

The sample holds one count of this clone. The gene calls are TRBV20-1 and TRBJ2-1; D is uncertain. The CDR3 is 10 amino acids. The germline V gene encodes CDR1 DFQATT and CDR2 SNEGSKA (reference sequence). V was cut by 2 bases and J by 9 bases, with 5 bases left in between. DNA of the CDR3: TGCAGTGCTAGACTTATTGAGCAGTTCTTC. Translating it yields CSARLIEQFF.

The chain uses TRBV19 and TRBJ2-1, with 10 bases matching TRBD1. Germline V CDR1 and CDR2: LNHDA, SQIVND (reference sequence). Trimming took 6 bases from V and 10 from J; bases not matched to a gene: 6. The CDR3 loop spans 13 amino acids. The CDR3 is CASRRGQGFEQFF. In DNA, the CDR3 is TGTGCCAGTAGACGGGGACAGGGGTTCGAGCAGTTCTTC. Supplemented by reference TRBV19 and TRBJ2-1, the full variable domain reads DGGITQSPKYLFRKEGQNVTLSCEQNLNHDAMYWYRQDPGQGLRLIYYSQIVNDFQKGDIAEGYSVSREKKESFPLTVTSAQKNPTAFYLCASRRGQGFEQFFGPGTRLTVL.

The chain's CDR3 is CAISDFRDREFYGYTF. CDR3 nucleotides: TGTGCCATCAGTGATTTCCGGGACAGGGAATTCTATGGCTACACCTTC. The chain links TRBV10-3 to TRBJ1-2; 9 bases map to TRBD1. The CDR3 totals 16 residues. CDR1 and CDR2 from the germline V gene are ENHRY and SYGVKD. V shed 3 bases and J 4 bases; nucleotides not matched to a gene: 9.

The chain employs TRBV5-8 and TRBJ1-5; D gene uncertain. Between the trimmed V and J ends, which lost 4 bases and 7 bases, there was a span of 12 bases. Germline values: CDR1 SGHTS, CDR2 YDEGEE. The CDR3 spans 13 residues. CDR3 sequence (DNA): TGTGCCAGCAGCGAGGGAATCAGGCAGCCCCAGCATTTT. This codes for CASSEGIRQPQHF.

The chain combines TRBV29-1 with TRBJ1-2, with D possibly being TRBD1 (5 bases). V shed 4 bases and J shed 4 bases, with 10 bases lying between them. This CDR3 contains 12 residues. Germline V lookup: CDR1 SQVTM, CDR2 ANQGSEA. The CDR3 coding sequence is TGCAGCGTTGGACAGAGCACCTATGGCTACACCTTC. This gives the protein CSVGQSTYGYTF.

J is TRBJ2-7 and V is TRBV4-3, with a weak D call TRBD1 (6 bases). CDR1 and CDR2 from the germline V gene are LGHNA and YSLEER. The ends were cut back, 3 bases at V and 3 bases at J, with 15 bases in the middle. This CDR3 has 15 residues. CDR3 protein: CASSHPKTGYYEQYV. The CDR3 DNA follows: TGCGCCAGCAGCCACCCAAAGACAGGTTACTACGAGCAGTACGTC.

The rearrangement uses TRBV12-1 and TRBJ1-2; TRBD1 is taken as the D call from the table, unchecked against the DNA. TRBV12-1 is flagged as a pseudogene. CDR3 length equals 14 residues. The CDR3 here is CARGTGGINYGYTF. The CDR3 nucleotides are TGTGCCAGGGGGACAGGCGGGATTAACTATGGCTACACCTTC.

The genes are TRBV19 and TRBJ2-3, with TRBD2 matching over 10 bases. The junction had 7 bases not matched to a gene; V was cut back by 3 bases and J by 4 bases. Germline CDR1 is LNHDA and CDR2 is SQIVND (reference sequence). The CDR3 is made up of 16 amino acids. Here the CDR3 reads CASSILAGGWPDTQYF. In nucleotides, the CDR3 is TGTGCCAGTAGTATTTTAGCGGGAGGTTGGCCAGATACGCAGTATTTT. Full variable domain (missing parts from reference TRBV19 and TRBJ2-3): DGGITQSPKYLFRKEGQNVTLSCEQNLNHDAMYWYRQDPGQGLRLIYYSQIVNDFQKGDIAEGYSVSREKKESFPLTVTSAQKNPTAFYLCASSILAGGWPDTQYFGPGTRLTVL.

The chain employs TRBV9 and TRBJ1-1, with TRBD1 matching over 7 bases. The CDR3 is made up of 15 amino acids. Germline V gene lookup returns CDR1 SGDLS and CDR2 YYNGEE. Trimming cost V 3 bases and J 1 base; bases outside gene matches: 6. The CDR3 nucleotides are TGTGCCAGCAGCGCCACGGGACAGACGAACACTGAAGCTTTCTTT. Translation gives CASSATGQTNTEAFF.

This sequence joins TRBV5-1 and TRBJ2-7, with TRBD2 identical over 7 bases. CDR1 and CDR2 (germline): SGHRS, YFSETQ. The CDR3 loop spans 15 amino acids. Unmatched junction bases numbered 5, after V lost 0 bases and J lost 2 bases. In nucleotides, the CDR3 is TGCGCCAGCAGCTTGGAGCCTAGCGGAGCCTACGAGCAGTACTTC. Residues: CASSLEPSGAYEQYF. Combining the CDR3 with reference TRBV5-1 and TRBJ2-7 gives the whole variable domain KAGVTQTPRYLIKTRGQQVTLSCSPISGHRSVSWYQQTPGQGLQFLFEYFSETQRNKGNFPGRFSGRQFSNSRSEMNVSTLELGDSALYLCASSLEPSGAYEQYFGPGTRLTVT.

V usage is TRBV19 and J usage is TRBJ1-2; 9 bases align to TRBD1. The CDR3 spans 14 residues. CDR1 and CDR2 (germline): LNHDA, SQIVND (reference sequence). V lost 7 bases and J lost 4; bases outside the gene matches: 7. The CDR3 bases are TGTGCCAGTACCCCGGGACAGGGCTTCTATGGCTACACCTTC. This encodes CASTPGQGFYGYTF. The full variable domain, rest sourced from reference TRBV19 and TRBJ1-2, is DGGITQSPKYLFRKEGQNVTLSCEQNLNHDAMYWYRQDPGQGLRLIYYSQIVNDFQKGDIAEGYSVSREKKESFPLTVTSAQKNPTAFYLCASTPGQGFYGYTFGSGTRLTVV.

The gene calls are TRBV6-6 and TRBJ2-7; 10 bases agree with TRBD1. J gave up 0 bases and V 4 bases, and 3 bases lay outside the gene matches. The CDR3 has 15 residues. Germline CDR1 reads MNHNY; CDR2 reads SVGAGI (reference sequence). In nucleotides, the CDR3 is TGTGCCAGCAGTTGGGGACAGGGGTACTCCTACGAGCAGTACTTC. This gives the protein CASSWGQGYSYEQYF.